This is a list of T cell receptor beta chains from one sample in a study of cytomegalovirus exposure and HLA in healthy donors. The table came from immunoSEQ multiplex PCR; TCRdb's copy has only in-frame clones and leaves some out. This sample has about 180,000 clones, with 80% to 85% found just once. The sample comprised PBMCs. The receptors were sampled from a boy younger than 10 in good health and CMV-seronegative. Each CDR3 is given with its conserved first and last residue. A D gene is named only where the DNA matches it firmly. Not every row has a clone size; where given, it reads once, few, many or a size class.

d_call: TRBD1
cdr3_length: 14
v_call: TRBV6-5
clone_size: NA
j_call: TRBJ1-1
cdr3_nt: TGTGCCAGCAGTCGGGACAGGGGTAGCACTGAAGCTTTCTTT
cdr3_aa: CASSRDRGSTEAFF

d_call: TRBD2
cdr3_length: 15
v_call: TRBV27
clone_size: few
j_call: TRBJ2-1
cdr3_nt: TGTGCCAGCCGTCCTAGCGGGAGGGCCTGGTTTGAGCAGTTCTTC
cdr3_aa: CASRPSGRAWFEQFF

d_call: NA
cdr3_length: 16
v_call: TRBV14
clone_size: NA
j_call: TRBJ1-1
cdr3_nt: TGTGCCAGCAGCCAAGATAATTCGGGGTCGGTGAGTGAAGCTTTCTTT
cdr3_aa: CASSQDNSGSVSEAFF

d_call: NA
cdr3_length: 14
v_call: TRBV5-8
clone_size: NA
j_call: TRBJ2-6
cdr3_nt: TGTGCCAGCAGCGTTCACTCTGGGGCCAACGTCCTGACTTTC
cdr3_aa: CASSVHSGANVLTF

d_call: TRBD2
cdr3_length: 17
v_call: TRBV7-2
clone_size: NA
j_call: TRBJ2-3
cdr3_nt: TGTGCCAGCAGCTTAACCCTACTAGCGGGGGGGGGAGATACGCAGTATTTT
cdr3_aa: CASSLTLLAGGGDTQYF

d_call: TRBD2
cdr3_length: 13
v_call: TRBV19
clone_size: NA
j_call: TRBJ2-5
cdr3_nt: TGTGCCAGTAGTAGTAGCGGGCAAGAGACCCAGTACTTC
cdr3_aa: CASSSSGQETQYF

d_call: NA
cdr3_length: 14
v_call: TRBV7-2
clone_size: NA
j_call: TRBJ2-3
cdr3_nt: TGTGCCAGCAGCCGGGACTTTTACACAGATACGCAGTATTTT
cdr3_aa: CASSRDFYTDTQYF

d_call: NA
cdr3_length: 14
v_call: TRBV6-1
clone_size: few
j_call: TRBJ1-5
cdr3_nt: TGTGCCAGCATGAGGGAGCCACTGAATCAGCCCCAGCATTTT
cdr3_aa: CASMREPLNQPQHF

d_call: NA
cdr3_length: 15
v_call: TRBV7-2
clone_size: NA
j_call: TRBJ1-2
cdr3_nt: TGTGCCAGCAGCTACGACTTCGACAGGCCCTATGGCTACACCTTC
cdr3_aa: CASSYDFDRPYGYTF

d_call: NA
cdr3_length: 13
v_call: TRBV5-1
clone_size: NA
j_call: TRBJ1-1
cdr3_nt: TGCGCCAGCAGCGTAACGGTGAACACTGAAGCTTTCTTT
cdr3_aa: CASSVTVNTEAFF

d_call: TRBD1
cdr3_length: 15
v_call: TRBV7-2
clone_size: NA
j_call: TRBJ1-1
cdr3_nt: TGTGCCAGCAGTCCGACGACAGGGGGATGGACTGAAGCTTTCTTT
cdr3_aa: CASSPTTGGWTEAFF

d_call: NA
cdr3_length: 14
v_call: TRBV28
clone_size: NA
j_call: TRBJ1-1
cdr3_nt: TGTGCCAGCAGTTTAGGGGCCGCTAGCACTGAAGCTTTCTTT
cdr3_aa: CASSLGAASTEAFF

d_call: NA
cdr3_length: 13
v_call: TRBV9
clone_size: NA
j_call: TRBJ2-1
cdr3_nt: TGTGCCAGCAGCGTGCAGGTTGACAATGAGCAGTTCTTC
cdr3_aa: CASSVQVDNEQFF

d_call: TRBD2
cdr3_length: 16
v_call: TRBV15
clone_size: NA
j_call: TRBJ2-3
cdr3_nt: TGTGCCACCAGCAGGAGACTAGCGGGAGGGTCGGATACGCAGTATTTT
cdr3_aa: CATSRRLAGGSDTQYF

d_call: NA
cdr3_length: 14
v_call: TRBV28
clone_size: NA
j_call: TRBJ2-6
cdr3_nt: TGTGCCAGCAGTTTATCCGCTGGGGCCAACGTCCTGACTTTC
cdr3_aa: CASSLSAGANVLTF

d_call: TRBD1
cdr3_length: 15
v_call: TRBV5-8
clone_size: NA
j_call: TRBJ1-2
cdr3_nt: TGTGCCAGCAGCTTTGACAGGGTGGCTAGCTATGGCTACACCTTC
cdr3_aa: CASSFDRVASYGYTF

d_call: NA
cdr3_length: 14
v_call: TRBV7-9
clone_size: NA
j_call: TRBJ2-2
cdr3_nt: TGTGCCAGCAGCCCAACAGCTGGCCCAGGGGAGCTGTTTTTT
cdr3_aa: CASSPTAGPGELFF

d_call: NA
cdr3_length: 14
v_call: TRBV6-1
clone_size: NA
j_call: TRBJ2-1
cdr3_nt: TGTGCCAGCATGGAGAGCAGGGAATACAATGAGCAGTTCTTC
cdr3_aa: CASMESREYNEQFF

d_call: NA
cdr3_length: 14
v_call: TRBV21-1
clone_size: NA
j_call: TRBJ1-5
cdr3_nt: TGTGCCAGCAGCAAGGGGCCTAGCAATCAGCCCCAGCATTTT
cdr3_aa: CASSKGPSNQPQHF

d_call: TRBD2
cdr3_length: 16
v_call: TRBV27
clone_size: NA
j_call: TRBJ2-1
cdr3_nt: TGTGCCAGCAGTTTGGTCGGGACTAGCGGGACCAATGAGCAGTTCTTC
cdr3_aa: CASSLVGTSGTNEQFF

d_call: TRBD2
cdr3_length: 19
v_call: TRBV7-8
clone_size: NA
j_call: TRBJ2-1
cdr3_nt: TGTGCCAGCAGCTTATTGCCAGCGGGAGCCATCTTATCCTACAATGAGCAGTTCTTC
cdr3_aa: CASSLLPAGAILSYNEQFF

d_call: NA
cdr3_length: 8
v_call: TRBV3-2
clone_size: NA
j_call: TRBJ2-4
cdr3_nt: TGTGCCAGCAGCCAAGTAGTCTTC
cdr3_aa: CASSQVVF

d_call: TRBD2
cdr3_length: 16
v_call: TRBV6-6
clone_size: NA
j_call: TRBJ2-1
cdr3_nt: TGTGCCAGCAGTTATCCGACTAGCGGGGGCTACAATGAGCAGTTCTTC
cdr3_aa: CASSYPTSGGYNEQFF

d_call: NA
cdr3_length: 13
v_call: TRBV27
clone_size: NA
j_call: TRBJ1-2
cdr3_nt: TGTGCCAGCAGTGCAGGGCCTAACTATGGCTACACCTTC
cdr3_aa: CASSAGPNYGYTF

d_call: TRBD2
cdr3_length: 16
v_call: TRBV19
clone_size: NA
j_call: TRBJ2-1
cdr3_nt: TGTGCCAGTAGTACCGGGACTAGCATTTCCTACAATGAGCAGTTCTTC
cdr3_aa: CASSTGTSISYNEQFF

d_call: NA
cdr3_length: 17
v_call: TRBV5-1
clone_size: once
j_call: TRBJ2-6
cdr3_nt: TGCGCCAGCAGCCGGGGACATTTGAGCTCTGGGGCCAACGTCCTGACTTTC
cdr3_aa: CASSRGHLSSGANVLTF

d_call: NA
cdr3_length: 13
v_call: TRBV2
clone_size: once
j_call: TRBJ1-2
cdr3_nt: TGTGCCAGCAGTGAATTCCGAAGCGCTGGCTACACCTTC
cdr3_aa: CASSEFRSAGYTF

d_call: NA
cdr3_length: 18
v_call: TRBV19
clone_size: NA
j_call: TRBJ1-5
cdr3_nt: TGTGCCAGTAGTAGTGACAGATTATCGGGTTATAGCAATCAGCCCCAGCATTTT
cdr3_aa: CASSSDRLSGYSNQPQHF

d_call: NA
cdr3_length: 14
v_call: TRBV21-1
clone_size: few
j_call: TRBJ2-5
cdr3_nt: TGTGCCAGCAACCCTGGGGCGGGAGTAGGAGAGCAGTACTTC
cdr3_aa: CASNPGAGVGEQYF

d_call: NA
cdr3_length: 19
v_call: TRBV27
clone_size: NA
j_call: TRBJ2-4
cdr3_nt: TGTGCCAGCAGTTTGTGGGGTACCAGGGGGGAGGTGGCCAAAAACATTCAGTACTTC
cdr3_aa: CASSLWGTRGEVAKNIQYF

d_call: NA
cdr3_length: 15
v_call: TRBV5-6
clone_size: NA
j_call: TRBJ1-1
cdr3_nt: TGTGCCAGCAGTACCCTACAGCCCATGAACACTGAAGCTTTCTTT
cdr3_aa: CASSTLQPMNTEAFF

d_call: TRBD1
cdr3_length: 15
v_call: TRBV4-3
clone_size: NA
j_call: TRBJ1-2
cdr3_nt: TGCGCCAGCAGCCAGACCGGGACAGGGGGCTATGGCTACACCTTC
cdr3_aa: CASSQTGTGGYGYTF

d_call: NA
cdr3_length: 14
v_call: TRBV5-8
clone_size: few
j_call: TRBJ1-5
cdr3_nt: TGTGCCAGCAGCTTTAGGGGAGGAAATCAGCCCCAGCATTTT
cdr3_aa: CASSFRGGNQPQHF

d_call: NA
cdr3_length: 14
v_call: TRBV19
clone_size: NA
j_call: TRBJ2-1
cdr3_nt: TGTGCCACATCTAAGTCTAGCGTGGGCAATGAGCAGTTCTTC
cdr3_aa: CATSKSSVGNEQFF

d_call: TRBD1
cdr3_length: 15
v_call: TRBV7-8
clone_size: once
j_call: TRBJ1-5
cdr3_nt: TGTGCCAGCAGCTTAGGACAGGGGGCTGGACAGCCCCAGCATTTT
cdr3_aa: CASSLGQGAGQPQHF

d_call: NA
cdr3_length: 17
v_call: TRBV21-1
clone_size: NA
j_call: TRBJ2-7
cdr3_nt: TGTGCCAGCAGCAAACCCCGGTATGTACTTCTCTCCTACGAGCAGTACTTC
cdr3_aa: CASSKPRYVLLSYEQYF

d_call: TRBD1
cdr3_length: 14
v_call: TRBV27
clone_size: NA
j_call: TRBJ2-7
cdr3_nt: TGTGCCAGCTCAGACAGGGACAGCTCTTACGAGCAGTACTTC
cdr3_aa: CASSDRDSSYEQYF

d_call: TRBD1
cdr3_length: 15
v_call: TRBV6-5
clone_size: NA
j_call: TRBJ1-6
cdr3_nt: TGTGCCAGCAGTAGACAGGGGGCTAGTAATTCACCCCTCCACTTT
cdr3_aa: CASSRQGASNSPLHF

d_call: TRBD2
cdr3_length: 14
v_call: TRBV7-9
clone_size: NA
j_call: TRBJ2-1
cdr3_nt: TGTGCCAGCAGCTTCCTAGCGGGGGGGAATGAGCAGTTCTTC
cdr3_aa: CASSFLAGGNEQFF

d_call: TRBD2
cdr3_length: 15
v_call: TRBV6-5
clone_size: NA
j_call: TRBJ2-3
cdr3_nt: TGTGCCAGCAGCCTGGGACTAGCAAAGACGGATACGCAGTATTTT
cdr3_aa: CASSLGLAKTDTQYF

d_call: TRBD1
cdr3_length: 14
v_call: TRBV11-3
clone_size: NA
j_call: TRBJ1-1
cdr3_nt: TGTGCCAGCAGCATGGGACAGGGCGCGGGTGAAGCTTTCTTT
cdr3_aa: CASSMGQGAGEAFF

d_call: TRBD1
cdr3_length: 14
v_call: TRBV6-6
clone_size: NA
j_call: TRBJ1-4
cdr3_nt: TGTGCCGGTCGAGGACAGGCAACTAATGAAAAACTGTTTTTT
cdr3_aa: CAGRGQATNEKLFF

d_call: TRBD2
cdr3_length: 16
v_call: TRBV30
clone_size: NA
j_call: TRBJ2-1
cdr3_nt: TGTGCCTGGAGTCCCCCCCTTGCGAGCGGGAACCGTGAGCAGTTCTTC
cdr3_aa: CAWSPPLASGNREQFF

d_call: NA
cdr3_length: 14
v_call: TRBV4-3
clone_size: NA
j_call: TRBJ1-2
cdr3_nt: TGCGCCAGCAGCCAAGTGGACTTGACGGATGGCTACACCTTC
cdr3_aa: CASSQVDLTDGYTF

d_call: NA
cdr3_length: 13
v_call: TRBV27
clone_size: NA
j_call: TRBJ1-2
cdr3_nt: TGTGCCAGCAGCCTCTCAGGGGACCATGGCTACACCTTC
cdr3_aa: CASSLSGDHGYTF

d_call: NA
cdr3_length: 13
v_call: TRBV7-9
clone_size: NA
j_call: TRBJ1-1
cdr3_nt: TGTGCCAGCAGTCGGACAGTGGGGACTGAAGCTTTCTTT
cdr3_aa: CASSRTVGTEAFF

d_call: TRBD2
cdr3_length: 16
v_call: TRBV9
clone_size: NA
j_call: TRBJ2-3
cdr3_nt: TGTGCCAGCAGCGGTACTAGCGGGGGGGCTTCAGATACGCAGTATTTT
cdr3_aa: CASSGTSGGASDTQYF

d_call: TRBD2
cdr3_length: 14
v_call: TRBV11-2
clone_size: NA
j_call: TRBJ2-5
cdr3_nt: TGTGCCAGCAGCCCTCCGGGACTAGCGGGACGGCAGTACTTC
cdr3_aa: CASSPPGLAGRQYF

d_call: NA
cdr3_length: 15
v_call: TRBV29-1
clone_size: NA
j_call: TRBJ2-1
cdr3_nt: TGCAGCGTTGATACTACCGGACTCTTCTACAATGAGCAGTTCTTC
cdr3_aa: CSVDTTGLFYNEQFF

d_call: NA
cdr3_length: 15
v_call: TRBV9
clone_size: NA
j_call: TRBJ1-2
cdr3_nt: TGTGCCAGCAGCGTAGAGGAAGGGGGAATCTATGGCTACACCTTC
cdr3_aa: CASSVEEGGIYGYTF

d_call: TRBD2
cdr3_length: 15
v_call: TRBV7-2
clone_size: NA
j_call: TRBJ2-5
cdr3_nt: TGTGCCAGCAACCCACAGGGACTAGCCAAAGAGACCCAGTACTTC
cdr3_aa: CASNPQGLAKETQYF

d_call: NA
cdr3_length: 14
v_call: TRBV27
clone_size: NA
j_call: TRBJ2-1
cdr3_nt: TGTGCCAGCAGTCCTCACCCACTAGCCCCCAAGCAGTTCTTC
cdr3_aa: CASSPHPLAPKQFF

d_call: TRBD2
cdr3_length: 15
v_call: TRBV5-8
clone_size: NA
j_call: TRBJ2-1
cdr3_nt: TGTGCCAGCAGCCGCTCGGGACTAGGGTACAATGAGCAGTTCTTC
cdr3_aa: CASSRSGLGYNEQFF

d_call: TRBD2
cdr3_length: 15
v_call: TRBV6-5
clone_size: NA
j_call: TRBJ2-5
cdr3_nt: TGTGCCAGCAGTTCTAGCGGGAGAGTAGAAGAGACCCAGTACTTC
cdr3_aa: CASSSSGRVEETQYF

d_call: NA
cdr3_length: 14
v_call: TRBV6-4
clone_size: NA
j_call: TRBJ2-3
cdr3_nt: TGTGCCAGCGGGTACGAGTTCCAGGCAGATACGCAGTATTTT
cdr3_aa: CASGYEFQADTQYF

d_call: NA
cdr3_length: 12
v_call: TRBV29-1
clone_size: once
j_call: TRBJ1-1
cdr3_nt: TGCAGCGTTGGGCAGGGTGAAACTGAAGCTTTCTTT
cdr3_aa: CSVGQGETEAFF

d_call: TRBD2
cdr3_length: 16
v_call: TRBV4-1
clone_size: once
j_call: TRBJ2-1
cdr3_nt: TGCGCCAGCAGCCAAGCTCTAGCGGGGGGCCACGGTGAGCAGTTCTTC
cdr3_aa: CASSQALAGGHGEQFF